Reported below is one T cell receptor beta chain. The antigen is undetermined. There are 18 residues in the CDR3. V lost 0 bases, J lost 8 bases, and 22 bases lay in between. The V gene's germline CDR1 is LGHNA and CDR2 YNFKEQ. These data originate in a study of cytomegalovirus exposure and HLA in healthy donors. Study summary: The 130 or so validation repertoires, a later analysis reported, used the same platform as the approximately 670 first-cohort repertoires.

The data were produced by immunoSEQ multiplex PCR, yet TCRdb's version contains in-frame clones alone and is incomplete. The sample consists of some 190,000 clones, more than 75% of them appearing once. Study-wide results and limits: According to a later analysis, TCR clusters from the first cohort tended to co-occur in the approximately 130 validation repertoires. It was 164 TCR beta chains that were listed as cytomegalovirus-associated. Rarity held for most TCR sequences, but there were some public TCRs that occurred in many donors.

The sequenced sample consisted of PBMCs. The chain couples TRBV4-2 to TRBJ2-2; possibly TRBD1 for D (6 bases). This sequence originates from a young woman in good health and CMV-seronegative. The CDR3 here is CASSQDPIHTQRGGELFF. DNA for the CDR3: TGTGCCAGCAGCCAAGATCCAATTCACACGCAAAGGGGGGGGGAGCTGTTTTTT.